This T cell receptor (beta chain) was sequenced for a study of blood T cells in healthy people across ages. Germline-derived CDR1 and CDR2 are MNHNS and SASEGT. This CDR3 spans 14 amino acids. The V segment lost 5 bases and the J segment 4 bases; nucleotides outside the gene matches: 6. Study-level findings and limits: TCR beta diversity, measured per million T cells, fell in a roughly linear way with age. Unknown donor CMV status possibly confounded expanded clonotype changes.

Note on this clonotype: The target antigen is unknown.

The second PCR ran roughly 6 to 12 cycles with a sample-barcoded 5' primer and J-beta primers. TCRdb re-called the 5' RACE reads through MiXCR, storing one row per CDR3 protein. In the table there are some 1.8 million distinct CDR3 sequences, roughly two fifths of which are singletons. The chain has TRBV6-1 and TRBJ1-2; the match to TRBD1 covers 8 bases. Sequencing was performed on blood. The sequence was collected from a human donor in good health. The CDR3 loop is CASSPDRDAYGYTF. The CDR3 DNA reads as TGTGCCAGCAGTCCGGACAGGGACGCCTATGGCTACACCTTC.